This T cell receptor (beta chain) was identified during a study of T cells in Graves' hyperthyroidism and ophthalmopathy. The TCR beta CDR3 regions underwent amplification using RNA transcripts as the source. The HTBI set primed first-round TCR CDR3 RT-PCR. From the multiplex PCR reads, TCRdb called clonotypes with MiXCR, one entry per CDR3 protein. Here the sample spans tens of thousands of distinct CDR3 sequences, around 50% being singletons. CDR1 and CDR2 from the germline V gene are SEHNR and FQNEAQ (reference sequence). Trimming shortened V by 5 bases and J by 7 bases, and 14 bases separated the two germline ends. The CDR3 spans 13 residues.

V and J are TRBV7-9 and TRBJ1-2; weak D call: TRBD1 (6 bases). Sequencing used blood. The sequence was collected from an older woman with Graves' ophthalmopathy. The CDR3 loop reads CASSATQGCGYTF. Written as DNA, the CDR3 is TGTGCCAGCAGCGCAACACAGGGATGTGGCTACACCTTC.